Given below is one T cell receptor (beta chain) in context. The antigen is not known. This entry is derived from a study of cytomegalovirus exposure and HLA in healthy donors. Study outcomes and limitations: There were some public TCRs occurring in many donors, but most TCR sequences were rare.

The protocol was immunoSEQ multiplex PCR, while the TCRdb copy is restricted to in-frame clones and leaves out a portion. Of approximately 65,000 clones listed, more than 95% are singletons. The V gene's germline CDR1 is SGHDT and CDR2 YYEEEE. The CDR3 sequence is 12 residues long. V lost 2 bases to trimming and J lost 5 bases, with 4 bases between them. The chain joins TRBV5-6 to TRBJ2-2; D is ambiguous. Sequenced material: PBMCs. The TCR was taken from a man aged 18-30 years in good health and CMV-seronegative. Written as DNA, the CDR3 is TGTGCCAGCAGCTTCCGGACCGGGGAGCTGTTTTTT. This sequence encodes CASSFRTGELFF.